The following is a T cell receptor beta chain sequence with its context. Other DNA sequences in this sample translate to the same CDR3. This sample is part of a study of brain metastases from non-small cell lung cancer. Sequenced by immunoSEQ multiplex PCR; TCRdb stores in-frame clones only, minus some. The profile shows roughly 1,600 clones, around four fifths of them singletons. The CDR3 runs to 11 residues. Germline V gene lookup returns CDR1 GTSNPN and CDR2 SVGIG (reference sequence). V lost 3 bases and J lost 7, with 9 bases in between. Sequencing input: primary lung tumor tissue. This chain links TRBV30 with TRBJ1-1; no definite D call. This receptor was identified in a donor at least 40 years old with non-small cell lung cancer. CDR3 sequence reads: CAWRAVGEAFF. For the CDR3, the DNA is TGTGCCTGGAGGGCGGTTGGTGAAGCTTTCTTT.